These 5 T cell receptor beta chains came from one sample sequenced in a study of cytomegalovirus exposure and HLA in healthy donors. The PCR was carried out with 60 Vbeta primers and 13 Jbeta primers. TCRdb keeps only in-frame clones here, not all; method: immunoSEQ multiplex PCR. The profile covers around 110,000 clones, with around 76% appearing a single time and approximately 2% taken by the ten largest. Sample: PBMCs. These receptors all stem from a man younger than 35 in good health and CMV-seronegative.

This clone was observed once. The CDR3 DNA reads TGTGCCAGCAGCCGCGCGGGGGGAACTGAAGCTTTCTTT. The encoded protein is CASSRAGGTEAFF. The chain links TRBV7-2 to TRBJ1-1, with TRBD1 as a possible D gene (5 bases). The CDR3 runs to 13 residues. Per germline, CDR1 SGHTA and CDR2 FQGNSA. The V gene lost 5 bases and the J gene lost 5 bases, with 12 bases spanning the gap.

The rearrangement joins TRBV5-8 to TRBJ1-5; perhaps TRBD1 as D (6 bases). There are 15 residues in the CDR3. The ends were cut back, 1 base at V and 0 bases at J, with 8 bases in the middle. In germline, CDR1 is SGHTS, CDR2 YDEGEE. The CDR3 region is CASSLTGPSNQPQHF. The CDR3 nucleotides read TGTGCCAGCAGCTTGACAGGGCCTAGCAATCAGCCCCAGCATTTT.

To note about this clone: No conserved phenylalanine or tryptophan is present at the end of the CDR3, so a read error is the likely explanation. The genes are TRBV29-1 and TRBJ1-2, with 12 bases fitting TRBD1. CDR1 SQVTM and CDR2 ANQGSEA come from the germline V gene. J was trimmed by 3 bases and V by 3 bases; bases with no gene match: 2. The CDR3 runs to 14 residues. The CDR3 sequence: CSVEGQGADYGYTV. The CDR3 region has the DNA TGCAGCGTTGAGGGACAGGGGGCCGACTATGGCTACACCGTC.

Concerning this clone: The same CDR3 is also encoded by other DNA sequences in this sample. The chain uses TRBV2 and TRBJ2-7; 7 bases match TRBD1. The CDR3 totals 12 residues. Germline CDR1 reads SNHLY; CDR2 reads FYNNEI. V was clipped by 8 bases and J by 4 bases; unmatched bases: 5. CDR3: CASRDRLYEQYF. The CDR3 nucleotides read TGTGCCAGCCGGGACAGATTATACGAGCAGTACTTC.

The rearrangement joins TRBV27 to TRBJ1-1; D possibly corresponds to TRBD1 (6 bases). The germline gives CDR1 MNHEY, CDR2 SMNVEV (reference sequence). The germline V and J ends were trimmed by 8 bases and 1 base, with 11 bases remaining between them. The CDR3 spans 13 residues. The CDR3: CASPLDRNTEAFF. The CDR3 nucleotides are TGTGCCAGCCCCTTGGACAGGAACACTGAAGCTTTCTTT.